This TCR beta chain was sequenced for a study of cytomegalovirus exposure and HLA in healthy donors. For this clone: The antigen is undetermined.

Generated by immunoSEQ multiplex PCR, the TCRdb table keeps only in-frame clones and is missing some. The table lists around 150,000 clones, approximately 90% of them singletons. Study-wide points: Cytomegalovirus status was reportedly diagnosed by the classifier with high specificity and sensitivity.

In germline, CDR1 is SGHAT, CDR2 FQDESV (reference sequence). The trim removed 5 bases at V and 6 bases at J, leaving 7 bases unmatched. The CDR3 has 14 amino acids. V gene TRBV11-1 combines with J gene TRBJ2-1; 7 positions match TRBD2. The sequencing sample was made of PBMCs. This clonotype was obtained from a young man in good health and CMV-seronegative. CDR3 sequence reads: CASSTSRTSNEQFF. CDR3 coding DNA: TGTGCCAGCAGCACCTCCAGGACTAGCAATGAGCAGTTCTTC.